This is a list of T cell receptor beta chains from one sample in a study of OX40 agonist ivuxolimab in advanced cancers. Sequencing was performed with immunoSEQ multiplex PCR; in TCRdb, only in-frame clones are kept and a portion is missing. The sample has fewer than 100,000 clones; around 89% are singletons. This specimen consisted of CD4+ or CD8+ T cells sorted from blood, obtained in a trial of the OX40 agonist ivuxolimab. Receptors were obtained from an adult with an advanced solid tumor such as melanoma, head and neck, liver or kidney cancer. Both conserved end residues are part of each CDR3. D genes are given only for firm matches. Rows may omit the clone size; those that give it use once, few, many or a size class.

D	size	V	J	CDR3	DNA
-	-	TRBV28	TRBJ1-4	CASSLGGVNEKLFF	TGTGCCAGCAGTTTAGGGGGGGTTAATGAAAAACTGTTTTTT
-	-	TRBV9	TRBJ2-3	CASSVVGGSDTQYF	TGTGCCAGCAGCGTAGTGGGCGGCTCCGATACGCAGTATTTT
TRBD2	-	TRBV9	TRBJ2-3	CASSGASGITSTDTQYF	TGTGCCAGCAGCGGGGCCAGCGGGATAACTAGCACAGATACGCAGTATTTT
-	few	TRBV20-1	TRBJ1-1	CSAARVTEAFF	TGCAGTGCCGCTAGGGTAACTGAAGCTTTCTTT
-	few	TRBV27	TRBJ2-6	CASRTTSSGANVLTF	TGTGCCAGCAGGACAACTAGCTCTGGGGCCAACGTCCTGACTTTC
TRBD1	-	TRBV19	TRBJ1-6	CASRRQGANSPLHF	TGTGCCAGTAGGAGACAGGGTGCTAATTCACCCCTCCACTTT
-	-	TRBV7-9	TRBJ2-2	CASSLWSEDGELFF	TGTGCCAGCAGCTTATGGTCAGAGGACGGGGAGCTGTTTTTT
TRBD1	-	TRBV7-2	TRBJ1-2	CASSPRTGRGGYTF	TGTGCCAGCAGCCCTCGGACAGGCCGAGGGGGCTACACCTTC
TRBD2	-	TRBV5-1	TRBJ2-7	CASSLGLAGYSYEQYF	TGCGCCAGCAGCCTGGGACTAGCGGGGTATTCCTACGAGCAGTACTTC
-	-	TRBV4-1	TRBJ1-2	CASSQRSGDYGYTF	TGCGCCAGCAGCCAAAGGTCCGGGGACTATGGCTACACCTTC
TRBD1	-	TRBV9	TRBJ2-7	CASSVTGGSSYEQYF	TGTGCCAGCAGCGTTACAGGGGGAAGCTCCTACGAGCAGTACTTC
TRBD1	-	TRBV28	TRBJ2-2	CASSRTGKTGELFF	TGTGCCAGCAGCCGGACAGGGAAAACCGGGGAGCTGTTTTTT
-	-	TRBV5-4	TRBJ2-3	CASSLPSSKDTQYF	TGTGCCAGCAGCTTGCCCTCAAGCAAGGATACGCAGTATTTT
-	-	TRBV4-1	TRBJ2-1	CASSPFPGSYNEQFF	TGCGCCAGCAGTCCTTTTCCGGGCTCCTACAATGAGCAGTTCTTC
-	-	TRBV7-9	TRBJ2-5	CATLGVNGGPETQYF	TGTGCCACTCTCGGGGTTAACGGAGGCCCAGAGACCCAGTACTTC
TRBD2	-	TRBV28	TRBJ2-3	CASSLQREGRGDTQYF	TGTGCCAGCAGTTTACAGCGGGAGGGCCGGGGAGATACGCAGTATTTT
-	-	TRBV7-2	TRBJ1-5	CASSLGYGQPQHF	TGTGCCAGCAGCTTAGGTTATGGTCAGCCCCAGCATTTT
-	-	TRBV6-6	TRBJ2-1	CASRVRHNEQFF	TGTGCCAGCAGGGTAAGGCACAATGAGCAGTTCTTC
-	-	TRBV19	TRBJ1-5	CASSMMVRNQPQHF	TGTGCCAGTAGTATGATGGTACGCAATCAGCCCCAGCATTTT
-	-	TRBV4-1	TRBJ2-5	CASSQDGAREETQYF	TGCGCCAGCAGCCAAGATGGGGCTAGAGAAGAGACCCAGTACTTC
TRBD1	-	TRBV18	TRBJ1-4	CASSPTGQGNEKLFF	TGTGCCAGCTCACCGACGGGACAGGGAAATGAAAAACTGTTTTTT
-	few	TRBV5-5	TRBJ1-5	CASSLAGSYQPQHF	TGTGCCAGCAGCTTGGCAGGGAGTTACCAGCCCCAGCATTTT
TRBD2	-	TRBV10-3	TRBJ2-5	CAISALAEEETQYF	TGTGCCATCAGTGCACTAGCGGAAGAAGAGACCCAGTACTTC
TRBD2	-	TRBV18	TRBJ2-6	CASSTGGPGANVLTF	TGTGCCAGCTCGACGGGAGGCCCGGGGGCCAACGTCCTGACTTTC
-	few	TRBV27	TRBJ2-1	CASIGQEDGVNEQFF	TGTGCCAGCATAGGGCAGGAGGATGGAGTAAATGAGCAGTTCTTC
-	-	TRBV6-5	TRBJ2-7	CASRPTWTSYEQYF	TGTGCCAGCAGGCCGACCTGGACTTCCTACGAGCAGTACTTC
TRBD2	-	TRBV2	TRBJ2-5	CASGLAARETQYF	TGTGCCAGCGGACTAGCGGCCCGGGAGACCCAGTACTTC
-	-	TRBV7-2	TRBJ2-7	CASSPRPIMRYEQYF	TGTGCCAGCAGCCCGAGGCCTATTATGCGCTACGAGCAGTACTTC
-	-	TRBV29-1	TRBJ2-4	CSVTVRGYIQYF	TGCAGCGTTACAGTCAGGGGTTACATTCAGTACTTC
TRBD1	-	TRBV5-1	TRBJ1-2	CASSAGQATNYGYTF	TGCGCCAGCTCGGCCGGACAGGCTACTAACTATGGCTACACCTTC
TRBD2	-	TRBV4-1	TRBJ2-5	CASSQVPGLAEETQYF	TGCGCCAGCAGCCAGGTACCGGGACTAGCGGAAGAGACCCAGTACTTC
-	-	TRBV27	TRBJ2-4	CASRELAKNIQYF	TGTGCCAGCAGAGAGCTAGCCAAAAACATTCAGTACTTC
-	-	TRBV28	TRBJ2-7	CASSYSGTLYEQYF	TGTGCCAGCAGTTACTCCGGGACTCTCTACGAGCAGTACTTC
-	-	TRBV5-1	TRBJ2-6	CASRDSSGANVLTF	TGCGCCAGCAGGGACTCTTCTGGGGCCAACGTCCTGACTTTC
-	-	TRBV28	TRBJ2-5	CASSSGWGRETQYF	TGTGCCAGCAGTTCAGGTTGGGGGCGAGAGACCCAGTACTTC
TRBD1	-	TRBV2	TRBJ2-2	CASSLDRGLYTGELFF	TGTGCCAGCAGCCTAGACAGGGGGCTCTACACCGGGGAGCTGTTTTTT
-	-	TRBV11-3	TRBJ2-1	CASSDPGLGEQFF	TGTGCCAGCAGCGACCCAGGGTTAGGTGAGCAGTTCTTC
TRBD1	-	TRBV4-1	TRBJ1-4	CASSQGGQGVGTNEKLFF	TGCGCCAGCAGCCAAGGGGGACAGGGGGTTGGTACTAATGAAAAACTGTTTTTT
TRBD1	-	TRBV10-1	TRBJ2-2	CASARDRVTGELFF	TGCGCCAGCGCCCGGGACAGGGTCACCGGGGAGCTGTTTTTT
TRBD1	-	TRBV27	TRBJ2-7	CASSSPRQGVDEQYF	TGTGCCAGCAGTTCCCCGAGACAGGGCGTGGACGAGCAGTACTTC
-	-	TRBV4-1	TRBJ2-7	CASSQEPGLYSYEQYF	TGCGCCAGCAGCCAAGAGCCGGGGCTATACTCCTACGAGCAGTACTTC
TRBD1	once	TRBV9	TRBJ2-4	CASSPSGTGFGAKNIQYF	TGTGCCAGCAGCCCGTCGGGGACAGGGTTCGGAGCCAAAAACATTCAGTACTTC
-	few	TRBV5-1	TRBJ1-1	CASSSKPSTGNTEAFF	TGCGCCAGCAGCTCCAAACCGTCGACAGGTAACACTGAAGCTTTCTTT